Listed below are T cell receptor beta chains from one sample, sequenced in a study of graft-versus-host responses after intestinal transplantation. Their antigens remain unidentified. Measured with immunoSEQ multiplex PCR; TCRdb has only the in-frame clones, and not every one. The sample has 71,000 or so clones; 80% to 95% are singletons. The sequencing here drew on unstimulated CD8+ T cells sorted from spleen or lymph node cells, taken before intestinal transplant. Receptors originate from a human donor who received an intestinal transplant. CDR3s include the opening cysteine and the closing phenylalanine or tryptophan. A D gene is named only where the DNA matches it firmly. Size values are once, few and many counts, or a class for expanded clones, and some rows have none.

V gene	D gene	clone size	J gene	CDR3 DNA	CDR3 protein
TRBV5-6	TRBD1	-	TRBJ1-5	TGTGCCAGCAGTTCGGACAGGCTCAATCAGCCCCAGCATTTT	CASSSDRLNQPQHF
TRBV7-7	-	-	TRBJ1-1	TGTGCTAGCAGCTTAGGAACGGGGACTGAAGCTTTCTTT	CASSLGTGTEAFF
TRBV27	-	-	TRBJ1-2	TGTGCCAGCAGAGACACCGAAGCTAACTATGGCTACACCTTC	CASRDTEANYGYTF
TRBV2	TRBD1	-	TRBJ2-7	TGTGCCAGCCCCGGGACAGGGGTACCGGACGAGCAGTACTTC	CASPGTGVPDEQYF
TRBV15	TRBD1	-	TRBJ1-2	TGTGCCACCAGCACGTCCCGGGACAGCGATCCATACACCTTC	CATSTSRDSDPYTF
TRBV4-1	TRBD1	-	TRBJ2-3	TGCGCCAGCAGCCAAGATGGGCAGGGGGCCGTTGGTCCGTATTTT	CASSQDGQGAVGPYF
TRBV7-7	-	-	TRBJ2-1	TGTGCTAGCAGCCCAAACCGGGACACGCCCTACAATGAGCAGTTCTTC	CASSPNRDTPYNEQFF
TRBV6-6	-	-	TRBJ1-2	TGTGCCAGCAGTCTAACCGCAGGGAACTATGGCTACACCTTC	CASSLTAGNYGYTF
TRBV5-6	TRBD2	once	TRBJ2-3	TGTGCCAGCAGCCCATCTAGCGGGGGGGCCCCAAGCACAGATACGCAGTATTTT	CASSPSSGGAPSTDTQYF
TRBV27	-	-	TRBJ2-7	TGTGCCAGCAGTTTCGGGTCGGGCGAGCAGTACTTC	CASSFGSGEQYF
TRBV9	TRBD1	-	TRBJ2-6	TGTGCCAGCAGCGGGGAAGGGGGACAGAGCTCTGGGGCCAACGTCCTGACTTTC	CASSGEGGQSSGANVLTF
TRBV6-5	-	once	TRBJ2-3	TGTGCCACCTACCCCCGCGGGTGGTCGGATACGCAGTATTTT	CATYPRGWSDTQYF
TRBV18	TRBD2	-	TRBJ2-7	TGTGCCAGCTCACCACCATCCAGCGGGGGTTACGAGCAGTACTTC	CASSPPSSGGYEQYF
TRBV5-6	-	-	TRBJ1-3	TGTGCCAGCAGCTTGGGGGGGCGAAGTGGAAACACCATATATTTT	CASSLGGRSGNTIYF
TRBV2	TRBD1	-	TRBJ1-6	TGTGCCAGCAGTGAAGTGGGACAGGGTGGTTTCTATAATTCACCCCTCCACTTT	CASSEVGQGGFYNSPLHF
TRBV7-9	-	-	TRBJ2-3	TGTGCCAGCAGCTTATACACAAGCACAGATACGCAGTATTTT	CASSLYTSTDTQYF
TRBV7-3	-	-	TRBJ1-1	TGTGCCAGCAGCTTGCTTGACGGGACTGAAGCTTTCTTT	CASSLLDGTEAFF
TRBV5-6	-	-	TRBJ2-7	TGTGCCAGCAACACGGGGGACCACTACGAGCAGTACTTC	CASNTGDHYEQYF
TRBV2	-	-	TRBJ2-5	TGTGCCAACCAGCAGCAGGGTCCGCAAGAGACCCAGTACTTC	CANQQQGPQETQYF
TRBV5-1	-	once	TRBJ2-5	TGCGCCAGCTCCTTGGGGCCTAGGGGCCAAGAGACCCAGTACTTC	CASSLGPRGQETQYF
TRBV27	-	-	TRBJ1-5	TGTGCCAGCAGGTGGGGGGTCAATCAGCCCCAGCATTTT	CASRWGVNQPQHF
TRBV5-4	-	-	TRBJ2-7	TGTGCCAGCAGCCTTAGCTCCTACGAGCAGTACTTC	CASSLSSYEQYF
TRBV13	TRBD1	-	TRBJ1-1	TGTGCCACCGGACAGGGGAACACTGAAGCTTTCTTT	CATGQGNTEAFF
TRBV7-8	-	once	TRBJ1-2	TGTGCCAGCAGCTTACCCGAGGGGGGGCAGGATGGCTACACCTTC	CASSLPEGGQDGYTF
TRBV9	TRBD1	-	TRBJ1-1	TGTGCCAGCAGCGGGCTGGACAGGGAAGCTTTCTTT	CASSGLDREAFF
TRBV10-3	-	once	TRBJ1-5	TGTGCCATCAGTGAGTCGATGCCCGGGAATCGTCCCCAGCATTTT	CAISESMPGNRPQHF